This section outlines one TCR beta chain sequence together with its context. Clones were sequenced by immunoSEQ multiplex PCR, and TCRdb holds only the in-frame ones, with some missing. The data show about 86,000 clones, approximately 86% seen once. This specimen belongs to a study of blood T cell repertoires in COVID-19. Study overall: Whether acute or convalescent, the COVID-19 samples came from the United States, Italy and Spain.

The CDR3 is made up of 15 amino acids. With 3 bases clipped from V and 1 base from J, the junction kept 3 bases outside the gene matches. CDR1 DFQATT and CDR2 SNEGSKA come from the germline V gene (reference sequence). The chain couples TRBV20-1 to TRBJ2-2, with 9 bases aligning to TRBD1. The origin of this receptor is a man between 45 and 60 years old with acute or convalescent COVID-19. Source material: peripheral blood. The CDR3 sequence: CSASRQGGNTGELFF. In nucleotides, the CDR3 is TGCAGTGCTAGTAGACAGGGGGGGAACACCGGGGAGCTGTTTTTT.